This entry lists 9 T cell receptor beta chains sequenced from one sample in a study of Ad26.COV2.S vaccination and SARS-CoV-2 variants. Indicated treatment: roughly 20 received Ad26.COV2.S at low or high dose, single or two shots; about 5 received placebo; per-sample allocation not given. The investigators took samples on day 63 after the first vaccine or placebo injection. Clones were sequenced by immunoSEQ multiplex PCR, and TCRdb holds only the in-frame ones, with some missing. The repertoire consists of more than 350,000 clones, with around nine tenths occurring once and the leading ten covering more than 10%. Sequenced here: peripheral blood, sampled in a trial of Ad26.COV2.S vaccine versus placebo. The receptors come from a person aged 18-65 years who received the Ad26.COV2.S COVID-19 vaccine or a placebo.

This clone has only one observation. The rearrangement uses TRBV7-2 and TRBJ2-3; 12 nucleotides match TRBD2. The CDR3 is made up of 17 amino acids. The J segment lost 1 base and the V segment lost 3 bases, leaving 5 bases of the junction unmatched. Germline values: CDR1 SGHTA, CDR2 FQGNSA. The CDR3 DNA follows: TGTGCCAGCAGCTTGTCTAGCGGGAGGGGGGGCACAGATACGCAGTATTTT. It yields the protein CASSLSSGRGGTDTQYF.

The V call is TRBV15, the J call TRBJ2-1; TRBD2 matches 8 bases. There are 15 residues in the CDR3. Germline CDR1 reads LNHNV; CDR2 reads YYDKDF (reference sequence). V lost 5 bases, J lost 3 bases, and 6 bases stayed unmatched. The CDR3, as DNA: TGTGCCACCAGCCCTCTACTAGCGGACTACAATGAGCAGTTCTTC. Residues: CATSPLLADYNEQFF.

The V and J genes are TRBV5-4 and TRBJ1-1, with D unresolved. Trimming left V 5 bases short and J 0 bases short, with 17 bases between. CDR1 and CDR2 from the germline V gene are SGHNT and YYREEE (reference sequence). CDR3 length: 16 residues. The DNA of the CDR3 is TGTGCCAGCAGTCCCACTGGCCACCGGCTGAACACTGAAGCTTTCTTT. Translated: CASSPTGHRLNTEAFF.

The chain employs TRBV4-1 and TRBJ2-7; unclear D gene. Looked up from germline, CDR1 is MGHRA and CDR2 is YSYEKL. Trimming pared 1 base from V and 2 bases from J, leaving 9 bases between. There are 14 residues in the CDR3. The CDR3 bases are TGCGCCAGCAGCCAAGTGTCTAGGACCTACGAGCAGTACTTC. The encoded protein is CASSQVSRTYEQYF.

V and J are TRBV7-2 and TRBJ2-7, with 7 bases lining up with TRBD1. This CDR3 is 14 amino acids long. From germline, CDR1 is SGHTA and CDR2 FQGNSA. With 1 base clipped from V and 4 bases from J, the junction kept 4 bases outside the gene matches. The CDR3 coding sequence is TGTGCCAGCAGCTTAGGAGGCAGGGGGTACGAGCAGTACTTC. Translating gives CASSLGGRGYEQYF.

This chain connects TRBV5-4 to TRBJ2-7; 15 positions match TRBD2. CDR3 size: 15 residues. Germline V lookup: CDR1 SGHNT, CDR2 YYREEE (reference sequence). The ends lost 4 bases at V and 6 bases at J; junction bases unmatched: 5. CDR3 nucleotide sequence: TGTGCCAGCAGCCCCAGGGGACTAGCGGGAGGCGAGCAGTACTTC. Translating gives CASSPRGLAGGEQYF.

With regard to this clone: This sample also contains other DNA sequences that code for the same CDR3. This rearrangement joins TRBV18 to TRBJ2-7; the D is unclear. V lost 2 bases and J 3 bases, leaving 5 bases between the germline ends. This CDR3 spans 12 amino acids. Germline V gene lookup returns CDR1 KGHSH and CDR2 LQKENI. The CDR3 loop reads CASSPGYYEQYF. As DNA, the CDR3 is TGTGCCAGCTCACCAGGATACTACGAGCAGTACTTC.

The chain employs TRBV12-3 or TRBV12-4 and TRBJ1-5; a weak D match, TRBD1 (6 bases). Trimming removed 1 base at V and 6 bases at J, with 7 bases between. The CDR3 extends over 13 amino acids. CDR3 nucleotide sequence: TGTGCCAGCAGTTTAGGGACAGTTCAGCCCCAGCATTTT. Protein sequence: CASSLGTVQPQHF.

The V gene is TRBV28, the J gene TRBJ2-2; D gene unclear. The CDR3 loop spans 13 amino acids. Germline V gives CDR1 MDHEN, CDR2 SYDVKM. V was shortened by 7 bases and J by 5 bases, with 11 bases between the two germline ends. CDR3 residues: CASTPLGTGELFF. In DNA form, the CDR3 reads TGTGCCAGCACCCCCCTCGGGACCGGGGAGCTGTTTTTT.